Presented here are 16 T cell receptor beta chains from one specimen sequenced in a study of graft-versus-host responses after intestinal transplantation. These receptors have no known antigen. The table came from immunoSEQ multiplex PCR; TCRdb's copy has only in-frame clones and leaves some out. Of over 120,000 clones in the sample, approximately 91% were seen once. The source material was unstimulated CD4+ T cells sorted from spleen or lymph node cells, sampled before intestinal transplant. These receptors all come from a human donor who received an intestinal transplant.

This chain joins TRBV10-3 and TRBJ2-1; 7 nucleotides line up with TRBD1. The CDR3 runs 16 residues. The germline V gene has CDR1 ENHRY and CDR2 SYGVKD. The trim removed 3 bases at V and 5 bases at J, leaving 10 bases unmatched. The CDR3 is CAISDQWDRGNNEQFF. The CDR3 bases are TGTGCCATCAGTGACCAGTGGGACAGAGGAAACAATGAGCAGTTCTTC.

This rearrangement joins TRBV28 to TRBJ2-7; TRBD1 matches at 8 bases. The CDR3 has 14 amino acids. Per the germline V gene, CDR1 is MDHEN and CDR2 is SYDVKM. J gave up 1 base and V 5 bases, and 4 bases lay outside the gene matches. The CDR3 bases are TGTGCCAGCAGTCCCAGGGACAGGTCCTACGAGCAGTACTTC. This gives the protein CASSPRDRSYEQYF.

The chain has TRBV30 and TRBJ1-4; D is uncertain. The CDR3 is 15 residues long. Trimming took 2 bases from V and 3 from J, leaving 13 bases between them. Germline-derived CDR1 and CDR2 are GTSNPN and SVGIG (reference sequence). Here the CDR3 reads CAWSTGKVANEKLFF. Here the CDR3 DNA reads TGTGCCTGGAGTACGGGAAAAGTAGCTAATGAAAAACTGTTTTTT.

This rearrangement joins TRBV28 to TRBJ1-5, with TRBD1 as a possible D gene (6 bases). V was trimmed by 6 bases and J by 7 bases, leaving 16 bases between them. This CDR3 has 14 residues. The germline V gene has CDR1 MDHEN and CDR2 SYDVKM. The CDR3 protein is CASSLGGHPQPQHF. For the CDR3, the DNA is TGTGCCAGCAGCCTTGGGGGACACCCCCAGCCCCAGCATTTT.

The chain links TRBV19 to TRBJ2-4; weak D call: TRBD1 (6 bases). The germline V gene has CDR1 LNHDA and CDR2 SQIVND (reference sequence). CDR3 length: 16 residues. With 1 base removed from V and 4 bases from J, the gap between germline ends came to 14 bases. The CDR3 here is CASSIGPDRLKNIQYF. DNA for the CDR3: TGTGCCAGTAGTATAGGTCCCGACAGGCTTAAAAACATTCAGTACTTC.

The chain is built from TRBV6-5 and TRBJ1-5, with 9 bases identical to TRBD1. Germline assignment: CDR1 MNHEY and CDR2 SVGAGI. CDR3 length: 15 amino acids. V shed 6 bases and J 5 bases; nucleotides not matched to a gene: 8. The chain's CDR3 is CASRLTGGLDQPQHF. CDR3 sequence (DNA): TGTGCCAGCAGGCTTACAGGGGGCTTGGATCAGCCCCAGCATTTT.

This clone has only one observation. CDR3 coding DNA: TGTGCCAGCAGCCCCCAGCCCACAGATACGCAGTATTTT. Translating it yields CASSPQPTDTQYF. V usage is TRBV5-6 and J usage is TRBJ2-3; D gene unclear. The CDR3 has 13 residues. Trimming removed 4 bases from V and 2 bases from J, with 8 bases in between. From germline, CDR1 is SGHDT and CDR2 YYEEEE.

This chain uses TRBV5-1 with TRBJ1-4, with D hard to call. The CDR3 totals 13 residues. V lost 0 bases and J 5 bases, leaving 5 bases between the germline ends. From germline, CDR1 is SGHRS and CDR2 YFSETQ. The CDR3 reads CASSLERNEKLFF. DNA for the CDR3: TGCGCCAGCAGCTTGGAACGGAATGAAAAACTGTTTTTT. The full variable domain, in which reference TRBV5-1 and TRBJ1-4 provide the parts outside the CDR3, is KAGVTQTPRYLIKTRGQQVTLSCSPISGHRSVSWYQQTPGQGLQFLFEYFSETQRNKGNFPGRFSGRQFSNSRSEMNVSTLELGDSALYLCASSLERNEKLFFGSGTQLSVL.

The gene calls are TRBV18 and TRBJ2-1; TRBD2 aligns across 7 bases. V was clipped by 6 bases and J by 2 bases; unmatched bases: 10. CDR3 length: 16 residues. Germline loops: CDR1 KGHSH, CDR2 LQKENI. The CDR3 DNA follows: TGTGCCAGCTCGCCCAGGGCTAGCGGAGCCTACAATGAGCAGTTCTTC. Translating gives CASSPRASGAYNEQFF.

This clone came up once. The chain joins TRBV6-5 to TRBJ1-6, with 9 bases lining up with TRBD1. The CDR3 covers 12 residues. V dropped 4 bases and J dropped 18; count of bases not matched to a gene: 7. In germline, CDR1 is MNHEY, CDR2 SVGAGI. CDR3 DNA sequence: TGTGCCAGCAGTTCGACAGGGGGAGGTACCCACTTT. This codes for CASSSTGGGTHF.

V gene TRBV14 combines with J gene TRBJ1-5; no firm D call. CDR1 is SGHDN and CDR2 is FVKESK in the germline V gene. The ends were cut back, 0 bases at V and 5 bases at J, with 5 bases in the middle. The CDR3 is 13 residues long. The CDR3 loop reads CASSQDRDQPQHF. The CDR3 nucleotides read TGTGCCAGCAGCCAAGATAGGGATCAGCCCCAGCATTTT.

The chain employs TRBV4-2 and TRBJ2-7; TRBD2 matches 7 bases. Germline CDR1 LGHNA, CDR2 YNFKEQ. V lost 2 bases to trimming and J lost 5 bases; unmatched junction nucleotides: 12. This CDR3 comprises 16 residues. The chain's CDR3 is CASSQPAGTTADEQYF. The CDR3 DNA is TGTGCCAGCAGCCAACCCGCCGGGACTACGGCCGACGAGCAGTACTTC.

This chain uses TRBV6-5 with TRBJ2-7; TRBD2 aligns across 9 bases. V trimming: 7 bases; J trimming: 2 bases; junction bases outside the gene matches: 6. Germline V lookup: CDR1 MNHEY, CDR2 SVGAGI. CDR3 length: 14 amino acids. In nucleotides, the CDR3 is TGTGCCAGCACTTTAGCGGGAGCAGCCTACGAGCAGTACTTC. This translates into CASTLAGAAYEQYF.

The chain joins TRBV7-3 to TRBJ1-2; TRBD1 matches 10 bases. Germline CDR1 reads SGHTA; CDR2 reads FQGTGA. The length of the CDR3 is 13 residues. V gave up 5 bases and J gave up 8 bases; unmatched junction bases: 5. The CDR3 spells CASSIDRGQGYTF. CDR3 sequence (DNA): TGTGCCAGCAGCATAGACAGGGGGCAAGGCTACACCTTC.

The V gene is TRBV7-3, the J gene TRBJ2-2; possible D gene TRBD2, 6 bases. The CDR3 length is 17 residues. The germline V gene has CDR1 SGHTA and CDR2 FQGTGA. Trimming stripped 0 bases from V and 5 bases from J, with 16 bases between. The CDR3 spells CASSLTMGGVGTGELFF. CDR3 nucleotide sequence: TGTGCCAGCAGCTTAACCATGGGGGGAGTAGGTACCGGGGAGCTGTTTTTT.

This rearrangement joins TRBV6-5 to TRBJ2-7, with D uncertain. Germline V lookup: CDR1 MNHEY, CDR2 SVGAGI. V lost 0 bases to trimming and J lost 4 bases, with 4 bases between them. The CDR3 has 12 residues. This CDR3 reads CASSYSRYEQYF. The DNA of the CDR3 is TGTGCCAGCAGTTACTCACGATACGAGCAGTACTTC.